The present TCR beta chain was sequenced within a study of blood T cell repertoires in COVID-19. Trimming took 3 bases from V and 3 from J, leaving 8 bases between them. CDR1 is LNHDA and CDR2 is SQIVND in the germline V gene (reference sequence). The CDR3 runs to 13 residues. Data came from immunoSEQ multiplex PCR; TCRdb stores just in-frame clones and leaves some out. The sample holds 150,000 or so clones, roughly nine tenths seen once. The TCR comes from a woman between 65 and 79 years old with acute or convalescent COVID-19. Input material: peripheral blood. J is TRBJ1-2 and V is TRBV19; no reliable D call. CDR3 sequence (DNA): TGTGCCAGTAGTATGTATACAGACTATGGCTACACCTTC. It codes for CASSMYTDYGYTF.